This is a list of T cell receptor beta chains from one sample in a study of regulatory T cells in long-lasting Graves disease. TCRdb re-called the multiplex PCR reads with MiXCR, one entry per CDR3 protein. The sample lists about 500,000 distinct CDR3 sequences; around 12% were seen once. These records were also assigned to another study, of T cells in Graves' hyperthyroidism and ophthalmopathy.

The input for sequencing was peripheral blood mononuclear cells (PBMCs), taken at new diagnosis, from a patient treated with antithyroid drugs. The receptors shown here come from a woman younger than 45 with Graves disease. CDR3s include the opening cysteine and the closing phenylalanine or tryptophan. A D gene is named only where the DNA matches it firmly. Clone size, where shown, is once, few, many, or a class for clones that have expanded.

>TRBV9|NA|few|TRBJ2-7
CASSVAAGIQDEQYF
TGTGCCAGCAGCGTAGCGGCAGGGATCCAGGACGAGCAGTACTTC
>TRBV10-2|TRBD1|many|TRBJ1-1
CASTSTGGRTEAFF
TGCGCCAGCACCTCGACAGGGGGTAGGACTGAAGCTTTCTTT
>TRBV10-3|NA|many|TRBJ1-1
CAKLTGDTPEAFF
TGTGCCAAGCTGACAGGTGATACCCCTGAAGCTTTCTTT
>TRBV5-1|NA|few|TRBJ2-6
CASSLTSRSVLTF
TGCGCCAGCAGCTTGACATCGCGGAGCGTCCTGACTTTC
>TRBV4-1|NA|many|TRBJ1-4
CASSLRENEKLFF
TGCGCCAGCAGCCTACGGGAGAATGAAAAACTGTTTTTT
>TRBV12-3/TRBV12-4|NA|many|TRBJ2-3
CASTSPGDTQYF
TGTGCCAGTACAAGCCCAGGGGATACGCAGTATTTT
>TRBV7-3|NA|many|TRBJ2-7
CASSPSSGAYEQYF
TGTGCCAGCAGCCCCAGTAGCGGTGCCTACGAGCAGTACTTC
>TRBV30|NA|many|TRBJ1-3
CAWSRRGNTIYF
TGTGCCTGGAGCCGACGGGGGAACACCATATATTTT
>TRBV28|NA|many|TRBJ2-1
CASIETTGNEQFF
TGTGCCAGCATCGAAACGACCGGCAATGAGCAGTTCTTC
>TRBV20-1|NA|NA|TRBJ2-1
CSARDWGPLARGLENEQFF
TGCAGTGCTAGAGATTGGGGCCCCCTAGCGAGGGGCCTAGAAAATGAGCAGTTCTTC
>TRBV7-9|TRBD1|many|TRBJ1-4
CASSLSGTGASEKLFF
TGTGCCAGCAGTCTATCCGGGACAGGGGCGAGTGAAAAACTGTTTTTT
>TRBV4-2|NA|NA|TRBJ1-5
CASSQDSQSVFQPQHF
TGTGCCAGCAGCCAAGATTCGCAGTCTGTTTTTCAGCCCCAGCATTTT
>TRBV10-2|NA|many|TRBJ2-7
CASSENFLANTYEQYF
TGCGCCAGCAGTGAGAACTTCCTAGCAAATACGTACGAGCAGTACTTC
>TRBV5-1|NA|few|TRBJ2-5
CASSLAGAQPETQYF
TGCGCCAGCAGCTTGGCGGGAGCACAGCCCGAGACCCAGTACTTC
>TRBV28|NA|NA|TRBJ2-7
CASSLRFRGEQYF
TGTGCCAGCAGTTTACGTTTTCGCGGCGAGCAGTACTTC